This T cell receptor beta chain was captured in a study of T cell repertoires in cytomegalovirus infection. General study results and limits: Dominating the ex vivo response were HLA-C-restricted CMV-specific TCR beta clonotypes.

TCRdb called the reads again in MiXCR, with one record for every CDR3 protein. Among around 900,000 distinct CDR3 sequences listed, around a third were seen once. For this clonotype: Antigen unknown.

Germline V lookup: CDR1 SGHDT, CDR2 YYEEEE. This CDR3 contains 13 residues. The V gene lost 0 bases and the J gene lost 10 bases, with 11 bases spanning the gap. Sequencing used cultured CD8+ T cells from PBMCs, obtained from culture after CMV antigen stimulation. This TCR came from a human donor in good health (CMV status not recorded). Some clones in this sample may be carry-over from other donors' samples. This chain joins TRBV5-6 and TRBJ2-4, with a possible D match to TRBD2 (6 bases). Here the CDR3 DNA reads TGTGCCAGCAGCTTGGGGCAGGGAGGAATTCAGTACTTC. Its protein product is CASSLGQGGIQYF.